Detailed here is one T cell receptor (beta chain). Data came from immunoSEQ multiplex PCR; TCRdb stores just in-frame clones and leaves some out. This table holds fewer than 350,000 clones, around 88% found once. Germline CDR1 and CDR2: MNHEY and SVGAGI. The CDR3 extends over 13 amino acids. Losses at the gene ends were 5 bases for V and 6 bases for J; bases not matched to a gene: 4. These data belong to a study of blood T cell repertoires in COVID-19. Background on the study: COVID-19 samples, acute and convalescent, were from the United States, Italy and Spain.

It was during active infection that Seattle patients were enrolled and then longitudinally followed. The chain joins TRBV6-5 to TRBJ2-1; 7 nucleotides align to TRBD2. Sequencing was carried out using peripheral blood. This sequence was found in a woman aged 70 to 79 with COVID-19, enrolled during active disease. In DNA form, the CDR3 reads TGTGCCAGCAGTCGGGGGGAATCCAATGAGCAGTTCTTC. This encodes CASSRGESNEQFF.